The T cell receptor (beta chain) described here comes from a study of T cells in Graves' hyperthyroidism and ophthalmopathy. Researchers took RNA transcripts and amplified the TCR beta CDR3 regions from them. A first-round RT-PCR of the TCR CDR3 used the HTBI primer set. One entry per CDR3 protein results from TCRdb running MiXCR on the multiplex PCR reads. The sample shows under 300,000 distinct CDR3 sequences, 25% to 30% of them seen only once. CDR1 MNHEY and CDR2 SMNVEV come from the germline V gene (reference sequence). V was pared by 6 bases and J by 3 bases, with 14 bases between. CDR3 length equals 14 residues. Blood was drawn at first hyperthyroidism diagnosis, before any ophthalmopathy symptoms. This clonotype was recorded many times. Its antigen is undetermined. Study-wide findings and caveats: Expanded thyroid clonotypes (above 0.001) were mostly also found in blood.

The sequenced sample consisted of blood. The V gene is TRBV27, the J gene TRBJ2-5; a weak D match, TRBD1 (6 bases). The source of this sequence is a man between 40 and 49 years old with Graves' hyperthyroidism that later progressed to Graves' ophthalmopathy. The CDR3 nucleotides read TGTGCCAGCAGCGCCAGGACAGTTGAAGAGACCCAGTACTTC. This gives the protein CASSARTVEETQYF.